The clone carrying this TCR beta chain has only a few counts. What it recognizes is unknown. Germline values: CDR1 SGHTA, CDR2 FQGTGA. This CDR3 comprises 16 residues. Trimming took 1 base from V and 5 from J; bases not matched to a gene: 6. These data belong to a study of cytomegalovirus exposure and HLA in healthy donors. Study details: Drawn from HLA-typed donors, some 80 million unique TCRs were held in an early data release. Study findings and constraints: Confirmation was obtained in vitro that a few CMV-associated chains are specific for CMV antigens.

Researchers ran the PCR with 60 Vbeta and 13 Jbeta primers. Clones were read by immunoSEQ multiplex PCR, and TCRdb kept only the in-frame ones, dropping some. The table lists some 190,000 clones, 83% of them singletons. This chain connects TRBV7-3 to TRBJ2-1, with 9 bases aligning to TRBD1. The origin of this receptor is a man aged 40-50 years in good health and CMV-seropositive. The specimen was PBMCs. DNA of the CDR3: TGTGCCAGCAGCTTAAACCCCGGACAGGGGAACAATGAGCAGTTCTTC. This sequence encodes CASSLNPGQGNNEQFF.